This T cell receptor (beta chain) appears in the sequencing data of a study of response to subunit inactivated influenza vaccine. To note about this clonotype: Its antigen remains unidentified.

Study-wide results and caveats: Each seasonal influenza vaccination recruits few new T cells, the authors suggested.

One entry per CDR3 protein results from TCRdb running MiXCR on the RT-PCR reads. The data hold about 240,000 distinct CDR3 sequences, with 12% observed a single time. The CDR3 length is 15 residues. The ends lost 4 bases at V and 3 bases at J; junction bases unmatched: 5. Germline-derived CDR1 and CDR2 are SGHTA and FQGNSA. Sequenced material: non-naive T cells sorted from PBMCs, taken roughly 2 weeks before vaccination. The clonotype was recovered from a man aged 45-65 years who received an inactivated influenza vaccine. The chain recombines TRBV7-2 with TRBJ2-3; 9 bases line up with TRBD2. CDR3 coding DNA: TGTGCCAGCAGCTCCCTAGCGGGAACGACAGATACGCAGTATTTT. This translates into CASSSLAGTTDTQYF.